The subject of this entry is one T cell receptor beta chain. Method: immunoSEQ multiplex PCR; TCRdb's copy keeps in-frame clones and lacks some. The table records around 94,000 clones, 78% of them present only once. The sample is drawn from a study of blood T cell repertoires in COVID-19. Study context: Samples came from the United States, Italy and Spain, spanning acute and convalescent COVID-19. Nucleic acid was either cDNA or gDNA, and it came from T cells, B-cell-depleted T cells, or PBMCs.

Germline assignment: CDR1 LNHDA and CDR2 SQIVND (reference sequence). The V and J ends lost 6 bases and 5 bases respectively, with 14 bases between them. This CDR3 is 15 amino acids long. This clonotype was obtained from a man aged 60 to 69 with active or convalescent COVID-19. The source material was peripheral blood. The chain has TRBV19 and TRBJ1-6; no reliable D call. DNA of the CDR3: TGTGCCAGTAGAATGGACGGGGTCCATAATTCACCCCTCCACTTT. Translation gives CASRMDGVHNSPLHF. The entire variable domain, with the rest obtained from reference TRBV19 and TRBJ1-6, is as follows: DGGITQSPKYLFRKEGQNVTLSCEQNLNHDAMYWYRQDPGQGLRLIYYSQIVNDFQKGDIAEGYSVSREKKESFPLTVTSAQKNPTAFYLCASRMDGVHNSPLHFGNGTRLTVT.